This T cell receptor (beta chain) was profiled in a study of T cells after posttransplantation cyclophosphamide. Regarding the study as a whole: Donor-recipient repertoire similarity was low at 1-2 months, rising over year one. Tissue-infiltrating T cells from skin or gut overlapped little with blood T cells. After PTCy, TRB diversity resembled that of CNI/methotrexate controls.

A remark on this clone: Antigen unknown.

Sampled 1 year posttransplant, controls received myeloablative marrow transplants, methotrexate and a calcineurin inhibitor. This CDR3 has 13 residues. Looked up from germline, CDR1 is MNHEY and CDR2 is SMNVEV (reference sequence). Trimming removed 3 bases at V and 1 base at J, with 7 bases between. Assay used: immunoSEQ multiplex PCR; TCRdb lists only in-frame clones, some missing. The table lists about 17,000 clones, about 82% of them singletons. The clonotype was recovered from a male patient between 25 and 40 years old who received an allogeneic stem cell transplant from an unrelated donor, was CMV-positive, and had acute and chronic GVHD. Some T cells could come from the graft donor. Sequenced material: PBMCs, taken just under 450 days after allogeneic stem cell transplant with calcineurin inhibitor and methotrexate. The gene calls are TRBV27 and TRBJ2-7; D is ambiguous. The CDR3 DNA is TGTGCCAGCAGTTTTCAGAATTCCTACGAGCAGTACTTC. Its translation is CASSFQNSYEQYF.